The 9 T cell receptor beta chains reported below all come from one sample, sequenced in a study of vaccination and CD4 T cells after COVID-19 (dated by TCRdb to between 2021 and 2024). No cognate antigen is known for these TCRs. Library generation was performed with PCR. For sequencing, an Illumina iSeq 100 was employed. TCR sequencing of DNA from cultured CD4+ T cells used the Oncomine TCR Beta short-read assay at the Johns Hopkins FTIC core. TCRdb reworked the public reads: Q25 trimming with fastp, MiXCR clone assembly, productive beta chains retained. Rows merge per CDR3 protein into single entries with the most common DNA and genes. The sample profile shows some 15,000 distinct CDR3 sequences; around 40% of them were found once. Of the sample, approximately 22% is held by the ten largest clones. The treatment or condition label corresponds to: roughly nine-day PBMC culture with coronavirus spike peptide pools or control peptides (ViraFEST assay).

The source material was cultured CD4+ T cells from blood. The receptors stem from a human donor with COVID-19.

The chain carries TRBV19 and TRBJ1-2; TRBD1 matches 7 bases. V trimming: 7 bases; J trimming: 8 bases; junction bases outside the gene matches: 10. From germline, CDR1 is LNHDA and CDR2 SQIVND (reference sequence). There are 13 residues in the CDR3. The CDR3 DNA is TGTGCCAGTAAGAAAACAGGGGTGGAGGGCTACACCTTC. This encodes CASKKTGVEGYTF. The full variable domain, rest sourced from reference TRBV19 and TRBJ1-2, is DGGITQSPKYLFRKEGQNVTLSCEQNLNHDAMYWYRQDPGQGLRLIYYSQIVNDFQKGDIAEGYSVSREKKESFPLTVTSAQKNPTAFYLCASKKTGVEGYTFGSGTRLTVV.

The chain carries TRBV5-6 and TRBJ2-1; 12 bases agree with TRBD2. The J segment lost 8 bases and the V segment lost 4 bases, leaving 13 bases of the junction unmatched. This CDR3 is 17 amino acids long. Per the germline V gene, CDR1 is SGHDT and CDR2 is YYEEEE. DNA of the CDR3: TGTGCCAGCAGCCGCCCTCCTCTAGCGGGGGGGCACCATGAGCAGTTCTTC. It codes for CASSRPPLAGGHHEQFF.

The chain joins TRBV19 to TRBJ2-1; D is undetermined. Germline values: CDR1 LNHDA, CDR2 SQIVND (reference sequence). V dropped 6 bases and J dropped 6 bases, with 9 bases sitting between them. The CDR3 has 12 amino acids. In DNA, the CDR3 is TGTGCCAGTAGAGTGGGGTTCAATGAGCAGTTCTTC. Its translation: CASRVGFNEQFF.

J is TRBJ2-3 and V is TRBV6-4, with 8 nucleotides matching TRBD1. Looked up from germline, CDR1 is MRHNA and CDR2 is SNTAGT. The J segment lost 8 bases and the V segment lost 9 bases, leaving 22 bases of the junction unmatched. The CDR3 is made up of 17 amino acids. This CDR3 is CASAWGGLHRGAGTQYF. The DNA of the CDR3 is TGTGCCAGTGCCTGGGGAGGACTGCACAGGGGGGCGGGTACGCAGTATTTT.

The sample holds a few counts of this clonotype. The rearrangement uses TRBV7-8 and TRBJ2-1; D is uncertain. Trimming stripped 3 bases from V and 0 bases from J, with 15 bases between. Germline V gene data show CDR1 as SGHVS and CDR2 as FQNEAQ. This CDR3 has 17 amino acids. This CDR3 reads CASSFIRGQSSYNEQFF. DNA for the CDR3: TGTGCCAGCAGCTTTATACGAGGCCAGAGCTCCTACAATGAGCAGTTCTTC.

The chain recombines TRBV20-1 with TRBJ2-1, with 9 nucleotides matching TRBD1. This CDR3 has 14 amino acids. J lost 1 base, V lost 6 bases, and 4 bases had no gene match. Germline CDR1 and CDR2: DFQATT and SNEGSKA (reference sequence). The CDR3 DNA reads TGCAGTGCCCCGGGACAGGGTTCCTACAATGAGCAGTTCTTC. Translating gives CSAPGQGSYNEQFF.

The rearrangement uses TRBV7-8 and TRBJ1-4; TRBD1 matches at 7 bases. The V gene end was trimmed by 3 bases and the J gene end by 4 bases; junction bases not matched to a gene: 2. Per germline, CDR1 SGHVS and CDR2 FQNEAQ. CDR3 size: 14 residues. CDR3 nucleotides: TGTGCCAGCAGCTTGACAGGGTATAATGAAAAACTGTTTTTT. Its translation is CASSLTGYNEKLFF.

This chain joins TRBV2 and TRBJ2-5; 14 bases are a match to TRBD2. V shed 5 bases, J shed 5 bases, and the junction held 4 bases outside the gene matches. Germline values: CDR1 SNHLY, CDR2 FYNNEI. CDR3 size: 15 residues. The CDR3 sequence is CASSRLAGGLETQYF. CDR3 DNA: TGTGCCAGCAGTCGACTAGCGGGGGGGCTCGAGACCCAGTACTTC. The full variable domain, rest sourced from reference TRBV2 and TRBJ2-5, is EPEVTQTPSHQVTQMGQEVILRCVPISNHLYFYWYRQILGQKVEFLVSFYNNEISEKSEIFDDQFSVERPDGSNFTLKIRSTKLEDSAMYFCASSRLAGGLETQYFGPGTRLLVL.

This chain links TRBV7-6 with TRBJ2-7, with D possibly called TRBD1 or TRBD2 (6 bases each). Germline V gene sequence: CDR1 SGHVS, CDR2 FNYEAQ. The length of the CDR3 is 15 residues. Trimming stripped 5 bases from V and 0 bases from J, with 14 bases between. The CDR3 sequence is CASSRGGRDSYEQYF. The CDR3 DNA is TGTGCCAGCAGCCGAGGGGGGCGGGACTCCTACGAGCAGTACTTC.